These T cell receptor beta chains were read from a single sample in a study of CD8+ T cells in alopecia areata. Libraries were prepared by immunoSEQ multiplex PCR; TCRdb keeps only in-frame clonotypes and omits some of them. The sample lists about 190,000 clones, around 60% occurring once. The starting material was CD4+ T cells sorted from blood, obtained around week 49, from a patient treated with tofacitinib. The origin of the receptors is a human donor with alopecia areata. Each CDR3 is given with its conserved first and last residue. A D gene is named only where the DNA matches it firmly. Rows may omit the clone size; those that give it use once, few, many or a size class.

j_call: TRBJ1-2
d_call: NA
clone_size: NA
v_call: TRBV7-2
cdr3_nt: TGTGCCAGCAGCTTAGACGGGGGCTATGGCTACACCTTC
cdr3_aa: CASSLDGGYGYTF

j_call: TRBJ2-1
d_call: NA
clone_size: few
v_call: TRBV10-3
cdr3_nt: TGTGCCATCAGTGAGTCGATTGGGTTCTACAATGAGCAGTTCTTC
cdr3_aa: CAISESIGFYNEQFF

j_call: TRBJ2-1
d_call: NA
clone_size: NA
v_call: TRBV5-1
cdr3_nt: TGCGCCAGCAGCATTGGCTACAGCAATGAGCAGTTCTTC
cdr3_aa: CASSIGYSNEQFF

j_call: TRBJ2-3
d_call: TRBD2
clone_size: once
v_call: TRBV7-2
cdr3_nt: TGTGCCAGCAGCTTATTGGGGGTCGGGGGGGATACGCAGTATTTT
cdr3_aa: CASSLLGVGGDTQYF

j_call: TRBJ1-5
d_call: NA
clone_size: NA
v_call: TRBV7-2
cdr3_nt: TGTGCCAGCAGCCCGAGGGGCAATCAGCCCCAGCATTTT
cdr3_aa: CASSPRGNQPQHF

j_call: TRBJ2-2
d_call: NA
clone_size: NA
v_call: TRBV30
cdr3_nt: TGTGCCTGGAGTTATCTGGGCGCGAACACCGGGGAGCTGTTTTTT
cdr3_aa: CAWSYLGANTGELFF

j_call: TRBJ2-5
d_call: NA
clone_size: NA
v_call: TRBV29-1
cdr3_nt: TGCAGCGGACTGTTGGGAGGCGAGACCCAGTACTTC
cdr3_aa: CSGLLGGETQYF

j_call: TRBJ2-1
d_call: NA
clone_size: NA
v_call: TRBV7-8
cdr3_nt: TGTGCCAGCAGCTTAGTCCGGGGCGATGAGCAGTTCTTC
cdr3_aa: CASSLVRGDEQFF

j_call: TRBJ1-2
d_call: TRBD1
clone_size: few
v_call: TRBV9
cdr3_nt: TGTGCCAGCAGCGTATACTCGCAAGTAAGGACAGGAACTTATGGCTACACCTTC
cdr3_aa: CASSVYSQVRTGTYGYTF

j_call: TRBJ2-5
d_call: NA
clone_size: NA
v_call: TRBV29-1
cdr3_nt: TGCAGCGTTGATGGCGGAACCCAAGAGACCCAGTACTTC
cdr3_aa: CSVDGGTQETQYF

j_call: TRBJ2-4
d_call: TRBD1
clone_size: NA
v_call: TRBV15
cdr3_nt: TGTGCCACCAGCAGGGACAGGACGGTGCACATTCAGTACTTC
cdr3_aa: CATSRDRTVHIQYF

j_call: TRBJ2-1
d_call: NA
clone_size: many
v_call: TRBV5-1
cdr3_nt: TGCGCCAGCACCCCAGATCCGGGGTCGGACAATGAGCAGTTCTTC
cdr3_aa: CASTPDPGSDNEQFF

j_call: TRBJ1-1
d_call: NA
clone_size: NA
v_call: TRBV2
cdr3_nt: TGTGCCAGCAGTGAAGGGGGCACTGAAGCTTTCTTT
cdr3_aa: CASSEGGTEAFF

j_call: TRBJ1-1
d_call: TRBD1
clone_size: NA
v_call: TRBV9
cdr3_nt: TGTGCCAGCCGGGGACAGCTGAACACTGAAGCTTTCTTT
cdr3_aa: CASRGQLNTEAFF

j_call: TRBJ2-1
d_call: NA
clone_size: NA
v_call: TRBV5-1
cdr3_nt: TGCGCCAGCAGCTTGGCCGGGAACAATGAGCAGTTCTTC
cdr3_aa: CASSLAGNNEQFF

j_call: TRBJ2-5
d_call: NA
clone_size: NA
v_call: TRBV5-1
cdr3_nt: TGCGCCAGCAGCTTGATTGACGATAGAAACCAGACCCAGTACTTC
cdr3_aa: CASSLIDDRNQTQYF

j_call: TRBJ1-6
d_call: TRBD1
clone_size: NA
v_call: TRBV9
cdr3_nt: TGTGCCAGCAGCCTAGGGGACAGGGGTCATTCACCCCTCCACTTT
cdr3_aa: CASSLGDRGHSPLHF

j_call: TRBJ2-1
d_call: NA
clone_size: few
v_call: TRBV5-6
cdr3_nt: TGTGCCAGCAGCTTGATGGGACCCGATTACAATGAGCAGTTCTTC
cdr3_aa: CASSLMGPDYNEQFF

j_call: TRBJ2-2
d_call: TRBD1
clone_size: many
v_call: TRBV11-3
cdr3_nt: TGTGCCAGCAGCCGACAGGGACCCACCGGGGAGCTGTTTTTT
cdr3_aa: CASSRQGPTGELFF

j_call: TRBJ2-5
d_call: NA
clone_size: few
v_call: TRBV11-2
cdr3_nt: TGTGCCAGCAGCTGGGGACGAACCACTAATGAGGAGACCCAGTACTTC
cdr3_aa: CASSWGRTTNEETQYF

j_call: TRBJ2-3
d_call: NA
clone_size: NA
v_call: TRBV18
cdr3_nt: TGTGCCAGCTCACCACCAGGGGCAGATACGCAGTATTTT
cdr3_aa: CASSPPGADTQYF

j_call: TRBJ2-2
d_call: NA
clone_size: NA
v_call: TRBV6-5
cdr3_nt: TGTGCCAGCAGAGTCGTAGGCGGGGAGCTGTTTTTT
cdr3_aa: CASRVVGGELFF

j_call: TRBJ1-5
d_call: NA
clone_size: NA
v_call: TRBV10-2
cdr3_nt: TGCGCCAGCAGTGAATTTGGGGGACAGCCCCAGCATTTT
cdr3_aa: CASSEFGGQPQHF

j_call: TRBJ2-3
d_call: TRBD1
clone_size: NA
v_call: TRBV30
cdr3_nt: TGTGCCTGGAGTGTAGGACAGGGTACAGATACGCAGTATTTT
cdr3_aa: CAWSVGQGTDTQYF

j_call: TRBJ1-1
d_call: TRBD1
clone_size: NA
v_call: TRBV29-1
cdr3_nt: TGCAGCGTTGGGGGACAGGGTAAGATGTGGTCTGAAGCTTTCTTT
cdr3_aa: CSVGGQGKMWSEAFF

j_call: TRBJ2-1
d_call: TRBD2
clone_size: NA
v_call: TRBV15
cdr3_nt: TGTGCCACCTCCCAAGCTGGTAGCGGGGGGTATGAGCAGTTCTTC
cdr3_aa: CATSQAGSGGYEQFF

j_call: TRBJ2-4
d_call: NA
clone_size: NA
v_call: TRBV15
cdr3_nt: TGTGCCACCAGCAGAAGACAGTCGATCAACATTCAGTACTTC
cdr3_aa: CATSRRQSINIQYF

j_call: TRBJ1-6
d_call: NA
clone_size: NA
v_call: TRBV9
cdr3_nt: TGTGCCAGCAGCGCCACAGGGTCACCCCTCCACTTT
cdr3_aa: CASSATGSPLHF

j_call: TRBJ1-2
d_call: NA
clone_size: NA
v_call: TRBV18
cdr3_nt: TGTGCCAGCTCCCCACCGGGCAGGGCGGCTAACTATGGCTACACCTTC
cdr3_aa: CASSPPGRAANYGYTF

j_call: TRBJ1-1
d_call: NA
clone_size: NA
v_call: TRBV29-1
cdr3_nt: TGCAGCTATTCCAGGGGTAATATGAACACTGAAGCTTTCTTT
cdr3_aa: CSYSRGNMNTEAFF

j_call: TRBJ2-5
d_call: TRBD1
clone_size: NA
v_call: TRBV18
cdr3_nt: TGTGCCAGCTCACCTCGGACAGGGCGTGGGGAGACCCAGTACTTC
cdr3_aa: CASSPRTGRGETQYF

j_call: TRBJ2-7
d_call: TRBD1
clone_size: NA
v_call: TRBV29-1
cdr3_nt: TGCAGCGCCTTGGGACAGGCAAGCTCCTACGAGCAGTACTTC
cdr3_aa: CSALGQASSYEQYF

j_call: TRBJ1-2
d_call: NA
clone_size: NA
v_call: TRBV25-1
cdr3_nt: TGTGCCAGCAGTGAATCCCTCTATGGCTACACCTTC
cdr3_aa: CASSESLYGYTF

j_call: TRBJ1-1
d_call: NA
clone_size: NA
v_call: TRBV29-1
cdr3_nt: TGCAGCGGTACAATTGGAACTCAAGCTTTCTTT
cdr3_aa: CSGTIGTQAFF

j_call: TRBJ1-2
d_call: NA
clone_size: NA
v_call: TRBV5-6
cdr3_nt: TGTGCCAGCATCCGGGCAGGGCCCAACTATGGCTACACCTTC
cdr3_aa: CASIRAGPNYGYTF

j_call: TRBJ2-3
d_call: TRBD2
clone_size: NA
v_call: TRBV7-9
cdr3_nt: TGTGCCAGCAGTCCCGAGCGGGGGACAGATACGCAGTATTTT
cdr3_aa: CASSPERGTDTQYF

j_call: TRBJ2-2
d_call: TRBD1
clone_size: few
v_call: TRBV4-3
cdr3_nt: TGCGCCAGCAGCCTAGGGGACAGGGGGCTTCGCGGGGAGCTGTTTTTT
cdr3_aa: CASSLGDRGLRGELFF

j_call: TRBJ2-7
d_call: NA
clone_size: NA
v_call: TRBV25-1
cdr3_nt: TGTGCCAGCAGTGAATGGGACGGTAGCTACGAGCAGTACTTC
cdr3_aa: CASSEWDGSYEQYF

j_call: TRBJ1-1
d_call: TRBD1
clone_size: NA
v_call: TRBV29-1
cdr3_nt: TGCAGCGTCCTAGGGACAGGGGGTACTGAAGCTTTCTTT
cdr3_aa: CSVLGTGGTEAFF

j_call: TRBJ2-3
d_call: NA
clone_size: once
v_call: TRBV29-1
cdr3_nt: TGCAGCGTTTCCTTCGGGGGATCTAGCACAGATACGCAGTATTTT
cdr3_aa: CSVSFGGSSTDTQYF

j_call: TRBJ2-1
d_call: TRBD1
clone_size: NA
v_call: TRBV29-1
cdr3_nt: TGCAGCGCCCGAAGAGGGGGCTTAGACAATGAGCAGTTCTTC
cdr3_aa: CSARRGGLDNEQFF

j_call: TRBJ1-1
d_call: NA
clone_size: few
v_call: TRBV29-1
cdr3_nt: TGCAGCGTAGGTAGCCGGAGGGAGGCTGAAGCTTTCTTT
cdr3_aa: CSVGSRREAEAFF

j_call: TRBJ1-5
d_call: TRBD1
clone_size: few
v_call: TRBV6-5
cdr3_nt: TGTGCCAGCAGTAGAGGACAGGGGAATCAGCCCCAGCATTTT
cdr3_aa: CASSRGQGNQPQHF

j_call: TRBJ2-3
d_call: NA
clone_size: NA
v_call: TRBV9
cdr3_nt: TGTGCCAGCAGCGTAGAGATAGATACGCAGTATTTT
cdr3_aa: CASSVEIDTQYF

j_call: TRBJ1-1
d_call: NA
clone_size: NA
v_call: TRBV29-1
cdr3_nt: TGCAGCGTCCAAGCTCTAACTGAAGCTTTCTTT
cdr3_aa: CSVQALTEAFF

j_call: TRBJ2-5
d_call: NA
clone_size: NA
v_call: TRBV7-7
cdr3_nt: TGTGCCAGCAGCTCCTTTGGGGATTCCCAAGAGACCCAGTACTTC
cdr3_aa: CASSSFGDSQETQYF

j_call: TRBJ2-7
d_call: NA
clone_size: few
v_call: TRBV5-4
cdr3_nt: TGTGCCAGCAGCTTAGACAGGTTCTCCTACGAGCAGTACTTC
cdr3_aa: CASSLDRFSYEQYF

j_call: TRBJ2-7
d_call: NA
clone_size: NA
v_call: TRBV2
cdr3_nt: TGTGCCAGCAGTGAGAGGGGCCCCCGATTGGACGAGCAGTACTTC
cdr3_aa: CASSERGPRLDEQYF

j_call: TRBJ1-6
d_call: TRBD1
clone_size: NA
v_call: TRBV25-1
cdr3_nt: TGTGCCAGCAAGGAAGGGGGCAATTCACCCCTCCACTTT
cdr3_aa: CASKEGGNSPLHF

j_call: TRBJ2-7
d_call: TRBD1
clone_size: few
v_call: TRBV29-1
cdr3_nt: TGCAGCGGGGGACAGGAGCCCTACGAGCAGTACTTC
cdr3_aa: CSGGQEPYEQYF

j_call: TRBJ2-1
d_call: NA
clone_size: many
v_call: TRBV7-9
cdr3_nt: TGTGCCAGCAGCTTAGCGCGGGAAAGCAATGAGCAGTTCTTC
cdr3_aa: CASSLARESNEQFF

j_call: TRBJ2-7
d_call: NA
clone_size: few
v_call: TRBV19
cdr3_nt: TGTGCCAGCCGTTCTATAAGCCCGCGAACCTACGAGCAGTACTTC
cdr3_aa: CASRSISPRTYEQYF

j_call: TRBJ1-5
d_call: NA
clone_size: NA
v_call: TRBV9
cdr3_nt: TGTGCCAGCAGCGTAGGAGGCAGTAGCAATCAGCCCCAGCATTTT
cdr3_aa: CASSVGGSSNQPQHF

j_call: TRBJ2-7
d_call: NA
clone_size: NA
v_call: TRBV29-1
cdr3_nt: TGCAGCGTTAAGGCGGGCCTCTCCTCCTACGAGCAGTACTTC
cdr3_aa: CSVKAGLSSYEQYF

j_call: TRBJ1-2
d_call: TRBD1
clone_size: NA
v_call: TRBV18
cdr3_nt: TGTGCCAGCTCACCATCAGACAGGGCCGCCGGCTACACCTTC
cdr3_aa: CASSPSDRAAGYTF